The TCR beta chain under discussion was sequenced for a study of CD4 T cells in lung cancer (dated by TCRdb to about 2019). Regarding the study in general: To find responses to candidate mutation-encoded neoepitopes, the study screened blood T cells from NSCLC patients and isolated neoantigen-specific CD4+ T-cell clones and TCRs. Aged 60 to 69 when blood was donated, the resected patients, most of whom were former smokers, had either lung adenocarcinoma or squamous cell carcinoma. Treatments the patients had received before donating blood included platinum chemotherapy, and some of the patients were given nivolumab or pembrolizumab. Deep sequencing of TCRB was used to follow the frequency of neoantigen-specific clonotypes in tumor resections, non-adjacent lung and cultured T-cell products. What the research found in general, with its limitations: Because IFNgamma-sorted cells included nonspecific IFNgamma producers of unknown purity, the expanded lines ranged from monoclonal to oligoclonal. Some responses derived from blood might reflect in vitro priming of naive T cells or cross-reactivity instead of memory responses to the cancer.

PBMCs were stimulated for approximately 12 days with mutant 27-mer peptides together with IL21, IL7, IL15 and IL2, and were then restimulated with autologous B cells pulsed with peptide. After restimulation with peptide-pulsed B cells, live IFNgamma-secreting T cells were sorted on a FACS Aria2 by cytokine capture. Sorted cells were expanded for roughly 12 to 23 days at limiting dilution, around 3 or 10 cells per well, with irradiated allogeneic PBMCs, phytohemagglutinin and IL2. The patients provided peripheral blood samples or leukapheresis products. Expanded lines were screened for antigen specificity by IFNgamma ELISA against autologous B cells pulsed with mutant peptides. Libraries were built with the immunoSEQ multiplex PCR assay. DNA was isolated with Qiagen DNeasy or QIAamp micro DNA kits and TCRB sequenced with the Adaptive Biotechnology human TCRB sequencing kit. An Illumina MiSeq was used to sequence the TCRB libraries. Processing in the source paper ran as follows. The kit provider's software was used to analyze TCRB sequence data, and Fisher's exact test was used to test clonotype templates for tumor enrichment. TCRdb took over this immuneACCESS table, retaining in-frame rearrangements with V and J assigned. Such tables are incomplete; in checked studies, under half of the missing clones stem from an unresolved V gene, and the remainder is unexplained. That table is the source of V, J and clone size, and D and trimming were worked out from the DNA. This sample has some 1,800 clones in its table, and 70% to 85% of those were observed once. 5.8% of the sample belongs to the ten largest clones.

CDR1 and CDR2, per the germline V gene (reference sequence), are SSHAT and FNYEAQ. The CDR3 holds 15 amino acids from the cysteine to the phenylalanine. The only DNA kept is the CDR3, 45 bases in frame from the first base. Worth noting for this clone: Its target antigen remains unknown. A read error may produce the germline difference seen at one junction end.

Sequencing input: a CD4+ T cell line or clone grown in culture. This TCR was sampled from an older woman with non-small cell lung cancer. Some clones in this sample may be carry-over from other donors' samples. Rearrangement joined TRBV7-7 to TRBJ2-5; the D assignment is uncertain and may be TRBD1 or TRBD2, with 5 bases supporting each. Here the CDR3 is given as CASSLEGPSTGTQYF. The sequenced DNA: TGTGCTAGCAGCTTAGAGGGACCATCGACGGGGACCCAGTACTTC.